These 17 T cell receptor beta chains were sequenced from one sample in a study of Ad26.COV2.S vaccination and SARS-CoV-2 variants. The method was immunoSEQ multiplex PCR; TCRdb's version includes in-frame clones alone and lacks a portion of them. The sample lists around 450,000 clones; about 92% were seen once. Regarding treatment: about 20 received Ad26.COV2.S at low or high dose, single or two shots; five or six received placebo; per-sample allocation not given. Specimen acquisition occurred on day 63 following the initial vaccine or placebo injection. The source material was peripheral blood, sampled in a trial of Ad26.COV2.S vaccine versus placebo. The receptors shown here come from a person between 18 and 65 years old who received the Ad26.COV2.S COVID-19 vaccine or a placebo.

This rearrangement joins TRBV12-5 to TRBJ2-3, with D tentatively TRBD1 or TRBD2 (5 bases each). The V gene's germline CDR1 is LGHNT and CDR2 FRNRAP. The CDR3 is made up of 16 amino acids. Trimming stripped 6 bases from V and 8 bases from J, with 24 bases between. The CDR3 DNA sequence: TGTGCTAGTGGGCTTCCGGGACCCGACACACCGGGTACGCAGTATTTT. This sequence encodes CASGLPGPDTPGTQYF.

This clone has a single count. V and J are TRBV2 and TRBJ2-5; tentative D call: TRBD2 (5 bases). This CDR3 spans 13 amino acids. V was pared by 1 base and J by 5 bases, with 8 bases between. The germline CDR1 and CDR2 sequences are SNHLY and FYNNEI. CDR3 sequence (DNA): TGTGCCAGCAGTGAAGGACTAAGGGAGACCCAGTACTTC. Amino acid sequence: CASSEGLRETQYF. Filled out from reference TRBV2 and TRBJ2-5, the complete variable domain reads EPEVTQTPSHQVTQMGQEVILRCVPISNHLYFYWYRQILGQKVEFLVSFYNNEISEKSEIFDDQFSVERPDGSNFTLKIRSTKLEDSAMYFCASSEGLRETQYFGPGTRLLVL.

This chain joins TRBV7-3 and TRBJ2-3; D gene ambiguous. The CDR3 consists of 16 residues. V was cut by 5 bases and J by 1 base, with 16 bases left in between. CDR1 is SGHTA and CDR2 is FQGTGA in the germline V gene. The CDR3 loop is CASSPGSPRGTDTQYF. The CDR3 bases are TGTGCCAGCAGCCCTGGATCCCCGCGAGGCACAGATACGCAGTATTTT.

This rearrangement joins TRBV5-5 to TRBJ2-3; 7 bases align to TRBD1. V trimming: 2 bases; J trimming: 2 bases; junction bases outside the gene matches: 8. The CDR3 spans 16 residues. Germline values: CDR1 SGHKS, CDR2 YYEKEE (reference sequence). This CDR3 is CASSLQGTVSTDTQYF. The CDR3 nucleotides are TGTGCCAGCAGCTTACAGGGGACCGTGTCCACAGATACGCAGTATTTT.

The chain has TRBV2 and TRBJ1-1, with TRBD1 as a possible D gene (5 bases). Germline values: CDR1 SNHLY, CDR2 FYNNEI. The length of the CDR3 is 15 residues. V lost 3 bases, J lost 1 base, and 12 bases lay in between. The CDR3 DNA follows: TGTGCCAGCAGTGAGGGATACAGGAGGAACACTGAAGCTTTCTTT. Translated, it gives CASSEGYRRNTEAFF.

The chain combines TRBV5-5 with TRBJ2-7, with D uncertain. Trimming removed 3 bases at V and 0 bases at J, with 7 bases between. The CDR3 has 13 residues. Germline V gives CDR1 SGHKS, CDR2 YYEKEE (reference sequence). The CDR3 reads CASSYDTSYEQYF. In DNA form, the CDR3 reads TGTGCCAGCAGCTACGACACCTCCTACGAGCAGTACTTC.

This rearrangement joins TRBV5-5 to TRBJ1-5, with 10 nucleotides matching TRBD1. CDR3 length: 15 residues. V lost 0 bases to trimming and J lost 6 bases; unmatched junction nucleotides: 3. From germline, CDR1 is SGHKS and CDR2 YYEKEE (reference sequence). In nucleotides, the CDR3 is TGTGCCAGCAGCTTGGGGACAGGGGGACCTCAGCCCCAGCATTTT. Protein sequence: CASSLGTGGPQPQHF.

This chain joins TRBV7-2 and TRBJ1-1; D uncertain. The length of the CDR3 is 13 residues. V lost 9 bases and J 5 bases, leaving 16 bases between the germline ends. The V gene's germline CDR1 is SGHTA and CDR2 FQGNSA. The CDR3 nucleotides read TGTGCCAGTACGGGGAGGGATCGGACTGAAGCTTTCTTT. It codes for CASTGRDRTEAFF.

The table lists this clone with a few counts. V usage is TRBV5-6 and J usage is TRBJ1-1; TRBD1 agrees at 7 bases. CDR3 length equals 14 residues. V trimming: 3 bases; J trimming: 1 base; junction bases outside the gene matches: 3. Per germline, CDR1 SGHDT and CDR2 YYEEEE. The CDR3 DNA sequence: TGTGCCAGCAGCTGGACAGGAAGGAACACTGAAGCTTTCTTT. Translation gives CASSWTGRNTEAFF.

This rearrangement joins TRBV27 to TRBJ1-5; 9 bases fit TRBD1. The V segment lost 6 bases and the J segment 3 bases; nucleotides outside the gene matches: 6. This CDR3 contains 15 residues. Germline CDR1 reads MNHEY; CDR2 reads SMNVEV (reference sequence). As DNA, the CDR3 is TGTGCCAGCAGCCATGGACAGGGGATCAATCAGCCCCAGCATTTT. It is translated as CASSHGQGINQPQHF.

The chain employs TRBV9 and TRBJ2-7; D uncertain. This CDR3 is 15 amino acids long. Trimming pared 0 bases from V and 0 bases from J, leaving 10 bases between. Per germline, CDR1 SGDLS and CDR2 YYNGEE. This CDR3 reads CASSVDSLSSYEQYF. The CDR3 nucleotides read TGTGCCAGCAGCGTAGATAGTCTGAGCTCCTACGAGCAGTACTTC.

The genes are TRBV7-3 and TRBJ1-2; 7 nucleotides match TRBD1. Trimming removed 5 bases from V and 3 bases from J; junction bases left unmatched: 12. This CDR3 is 16 amino acids long. Germline V gives CDR1 SGHTA, CDR2 FQGTGA. The CDR3 sequence: CASSLRGDTSDYGYTF. In DNA, the CDR3 is TGTGCCAGCAGCCTCAGGGGGGACACCTCTGACTATGGCTACACCTTC.

The rearrangement uses TRBV19 and TRBJ2-7; 8 bases agree with TRBD2. Germline lookup yields CDR1 LNHDA and CDR2 SQIVND (reference sequence). V lost 4 bases and J lost 7; bases outside the gene matches: 12. This CDR3 region has 15 residues. As DNA, the CDR3 is TGTGCCAGTAGTAGATCAGCGGGAGTGGCGGATGAGCAGTACTTC. Protein product: CASSRSAGVADEQYF.

V and J are TRBV24-1 and TRBJ2-3; D not certain. The length of the CDR3 is 12 residues. Germline V CDR1 and CDR2: KGHDR, SFDVKD. V was shortened by 3 bases and J by 6 bases, with 6 bases between the two germline ends. The CDR3 nucleotides read TGTGCCACCAGTGATGAAGGGGATACGCAGTATTTT. Translation gives CATSDEGDTQYF.

This clone was seen ten or more times. The chain recombines TRBV25-1 with TRBJ2-3; 9 bases match TRBD1. CDR1 and CDR2 (germline): MGHDK, SYGVNS. The CDR3 has 15 amino acids. V shed 10 bases and J 4 bases; nucleotides not matched to a gene: 12. CDR3: CATSPPGTGSDTQYF. The CDR3 nucleotides read TGTGCCACCTCCCCGCCCGGGACAGGGTCAGATACGCAGTATTTT.

V usage is TRBV24-1 and J usage is TRBJ2-5, with 14 bases that match TRBD2. The V gene's germline CDR1 is KGHDR and CDR2 SFDVKD. CDR3 length: 18 amino acids. Trimming cost V 2 bases and J 5 bases; bases outside gene matches: 9. The CDR3 reads CATSDSEGLAGAWETQYF. The CDR3 nucleotides are TGTGCCACCAGTGATTCCGAGGGACTAGCGGGAGCGTGGGAGACCCAGTACTTC.

A single count supports this clone. The chain links TRBV27 to TRBJ2-1, with 9 nucleotides matching TRBD1. With 6 bases clipped from V and 3 bases from J, the junction kept 9 bases outside the gene matches. There are 16 residues in the CDR3. The germline V gene has CDR1 MNHEY and CDR2 SMNVEV (reference sequence). DNA for the CDR3: TGTGCCAGCAGCTTTACTGACAGGGGGGGCTACAATGAGCAGTTCTTC. Protein sequence: CASSFTDRGGYNEQFF.